Included here is one T cell receptor beta chain sequence, with context. The antigen this receptor binds is unknown. No base quality information exists; no much larger clone differs at one position. CDR1 and CDR2 are drawn from the germline V gene: SQVTM, ANQGSEA. From the cysteine up to the phenylalanine, the CDR3 has a length of 17 residues. Only the CDR3 region is kept as DNA, spanning 51 bases read in frame from base 1. From V the trimming removes 3 bases and from J it removes 0 bases, while the gene matches leave 12 bases of the junction unaccounted for. The sample belongs to a study of T cell repertoires in cytomegalovirus infection (dated by TCRdb to between 2018 and 2021). As for the study more broadly: Donor HLA type was relevant to the analysis, because carriage of CMV infection together with the matching HLA type was indicated by public TCR beta signatures.

What the authors observed across the whole study: Cumulative frequency of public TCR beta family members discriminated carriers of CMV infection plus the relevant HLA type in this cohort and an independent approximately 370-donor cohort. In the ex vivo response, HLA-C-restricted CMV-specific TCR beta clonotypes were dominant, and in two of eight donors the single most frequent clonotype came from this HLA-C-restricted group.

For sequencing, an Illumina HiSeq 1500 was employed. TCRdb cleaned the public reads at Q25 with fastp, built clones with MiXCR and kept in-frame beta chains. A single entry per CDR3 protein holds the most common genes and DNA from its merged rows. Counted in this sample were about 740,000 distinct CDR3 sequences; roughly 35% of them appeared once. The biggest ten clones account for roughly 2.9% of the sample. The receptor's source is a human donor in good health (CMV status not recorded). Some clones in this sample may be carry-over from other donors' samples. The specimen sequenced was PBMCs. This chain joins TRBV29-1 to TRBJ2-3; 7 central nucleotides agree with TRBD2. The CDR3 protein: CSVDGLAVPLSTDTQYF. The bases read TGCAGCGTTGACGGTCTAGCGGTCCCCCTGAGCACAGATACGCAGTATTTT.